These 25 T cell receptor beta chains share one sample of origin, sequenced in a study of spatial heterogeneity in lung cancer. Study-wide results and caveats: Mutation tallies in tumors tracked expanded intratumoral alpha and beta TCR counts.

The time point was: sample taken at primary tumor resection. Their specific antigens are unknown. A single record per CDR3 protein comes from TCRdb applying MiXCR to the 5' RACE reads. The sample lists some 11,000 distinct CDR3 sequences, 4.5% to 5.5% occurring once. The starting material was lung tumor tissue, obtained at surgery. All receptors come from a male donor with early-stage non-small cell lung cancer.

The chain links TRBV20-1 to TRBJ2-2; no reliable D call. V dropped 0 bases and J dropped 7 bases, with 9 bases sitting between them. The germline gives CDR1 DFQATT, CDR2 SNEGSKA (reference sequence). This CDR3 has 13 residues. The CDR3 nucleotides are TGCAGTGCTAGAGATGTAGGCCGCGGGGAGCTGTTTTTT. This sequence encodes CSARDVGRGELFF.

This clonotype turned up a few times. The rearrangement joins TRBV4-2 to TRBJ1-6; a possible D gene is TRBD1 (5 bases). The length of the CDR3 is 15 residues. Germline V gives CDR1 LGHNA, CDR2 YNFKEQ. V was shortened by 0 bases and J by 7 bases, with 10 bases between the two germline ends. CDR3 DNA sequence: TGTGCCAGCAGCCAAGATCGACAGAAAAATTCACCCCTCCACTTT. The encoded protein is CASSQDRQKNSPLHF.

This clonotype rates as medium-sized. V and J are TRBV6-5 and TRBJ2-1, with 7 bases that match TRBD1. After removal of 6 bases from V and 8 bases from J, the junction contained 13 bases not matched to a gene. Germline lookup yields CDR1 MNHEY and CDR2 SVGAGI. The CDR3 length is 15 residues. The CDR3 nucleotides are TGTGCCAGCAGACCCGACAGGGTTTTTATCGATGAGCAGTTCTTC. Translating gives CASRPDRVFIDEQFF.

This chain links TRBV19 with TRBJ2-3; tentatively, D is TRBD2 (5 bases). The germline gives CDR1 LNHDA, CDR2 SQIVND (reference sequence). Trimming pared 9 bases from V and 1 base from J, leaving 14 bases between. CDR3 size: 14 residues. The CDR3: CASSDGSGTDTQYF. The CDR3 coding sequence is TGTGCCAGCTCGGATGGGAGCGGCACAGATACGCAGTATTTT.

Relative to its sample, this clonotype is medium-sized (0.01 to 0.1%). This chain connects TRBV20-1 to TRBJ1-5; D might be TRBD1 (5 bases). In germline, CDR1 is DFQATT, CDR2 SNEGSKA (reference sequence). The CDR3 sequence is 15 residues long. V was pared by 4 bases and J by 0 bases, with 13 bases between. Here the CDR3 reads CSAKTDLYSNQPQHF. The CDR3 DNA sequence: TGCAGTGCTAAGACAGACCTATATAGCAATCAGCCCCAGCATTTT.

Many counts were recorded for this clonotype. This chain uses TRBV4-2 with TRBJ2-7; a weak D match, TRBD1 (6 bases). V shed 6 bases and J shed 2 bases, with 14 bases lying between them. The V gene's germline CDR1 is LGHNA and CDR2 YNFKEQ. There are 14 residues in the CDR3. This chain's CDR3 is CASRNRADTYEQYF. Here the CDR3 DNA reads TGTGCCAGCAGAAACAGGGCTGATACCTACGAGCAGTACTTC.

This clonotype qualifies as medium-sized. The rearrangement uses TRBV29-1 and TRBJ2-3; 9 nucleotides align to TRBD1. J gave up 3 bases and V 7 bases, and 8 bases lay outside the gene matches. Germline loops: CDR1 SQVTM, CDR2 ANQGSEA. The length of the CDR3 is 14 residues. The DNA for the CDR3 is TGCAGCGCAAACCGGGACAGGGCTACAGATACGCAGTATTTT. This gives the protein CSANRDRATDTQYF.

Many counts were recorded for this clonotype. The chain links TRBV6-2 or TRBV6-3 to TRBJ2-7, with a possible D match to TRBD2 (5 bases). V was shortened by 2 bases and J by 3 bases, with 11 bases between the two germline ends. The CDR3 is 14 residues long. Germline V gene sequence: CDR1 MNHEY, CDR2 SVGEGT. CDR3 nucleotides: TGTGCCAGCAGTTACCCCGGAGGAGACTACGAGCAGTACTTC. Residues: CASSYPGGDYEQYF.

This clonotype was counted only a few times. The germline gene is not matched at one end of the junction; a read error may be the cause. The rearrangement uses TRBV11-3 and TRBJ2-3; maybe TRBD1 (6 bases). Germline assignment: CDR1 SGHNT and CDR2 YENEEA. The CDR3 covers 14 residues. The CDR3 protein is CASSLEGASTDTQF. The CDR3 nucleotides read TGTGCCAGCAGCTTAGAGGGGGCTAGCACAGATACGCAGTTT.

This clonotype has ten or more counts. V usage is TRBV6-5 and J usage is TRBJ2-7; D perhaps matches TRBD2 (6 bases). The CDR3 sequence is 17 residues long. Deletions cut 0 bases from V and 4 bases from J, with 19 bases between. Germline CDR1 is MNHEY and CDR2 is SVGAGI. CDR3 nucleotides: TGTGCCAGCAGTTACTCGAGTAGGAGGGGAACTGGGTACGAGCAGTACTTC. Protein sequence: CASSYSSRRGTGYEQYF.

The chain's CDR3 is CASSLNRGTDTQYF. CDR3 bases: TGTGCCAGCAGTTTAAACAGGGGAACCGATACGCAGTATTTT. This rearrangement joins TRBV12-3 or TRBV12-4 to TRBJ2-3; TRBD1 matches at 7 bases. Losses at the gene ends were 2 bases for V and 6 bases for J; bases not matched to a gene: 5. This CDR3 has 14 amino acids.

This clonotype was recorded at least ten times. V is TRBV3-1 and J is TRBJ1-5; D is perhaps TRBD1 (6 bases). Trimming stripped 2 bases from V and 7 bases from J, with 21 bases between. The CDR3 runs 17 residues. The germline V gene encodes CDR1 LGHDT and CDR2 YNNKEL (reference sequence). Here the CDR3 DNA reads TGTGCCAGCAGCCAAAGAGGCAGGGGCTTCTTTGGGCAGCCCCAGCATTTT. It yields the protein CASSQRGRGFFGQPQHF.

This clonotype was observed many times. The chain couples TRBV6-2 or TRBV6-3 to TRBJ1-1; D call uncertain. Germline values: CDR1 MNHEY, CDR2 SVGEGT. There are 14 residues in the CDR3. The V and J ends lost 4 bases and 6 bases respectively, with 15 bases between them. The CDR3 loop is CASSSAWAGSEAFF. The CDR3 nucleotides are TGTGCCAGCAGTTCCGCCTGGGCTGGGTCTGAAGCTTTCTTT.

This clonotype occurred many times. The chain links TRBV6-1 to TRBJ2-7, with D tentatively TRBD1 (6 bases). Germline CDR1 MNHNS, CDR2 SASEGT. The CDR3 runs 13 residues. Trimming removed 5 bases from V and 3 bases from J, with 11 bases in between. CDR3 in DNA: TGTGCCAGCAGTACTGGGGGCAACTACGAGCAGTACTTC. Translated, it gives CASSTGGNYEQYF.

The gene calls are TRBV7-8 and TRBJ1-2; no reliable D call. V was shortened by 1 base and J by 4 bases, with 13 bases between the two germline ends. The CDR3 runs to 15 residues. Per the germline V gene, CDR1 is SGHVS and CDR2 is FQNEAQ. The CDR3 bases are TGTGCCAGCAGCTTAGATTTGGGGAGTCTCTATGGCTACACCTTC. As protein: CASSLDLGSLYGYTF. Drawing the rest from reference TRBV7-8 and TRBJ1-2, the complete variable domain is GAGVSQSPRYKVAKRGQDVALRCDPISGHVSLFWYQQALGQGPEFLTYFQNEAQLDKSGLPSDRFFAERPEGSVSTLKIQRTQQEDSAVYLCASSLDLGSLYGYTFGSGTRLTVV.

In this sample, this clonotype turned up many times. The chain recombines TRBV10-1 with TRBJ1-3; D not certain. CDR1 is WNHNN, CDR2 SYGVQD, per germline (reference sequence). V lost 0 bases to trimming and J lost 7 bases, with 10 bases between them. The CDR3 spans 14 residues. The CDR3 spells CASSESKLMNTIYF. CDR3 nucleotides: TGCGCCAGCAGTGAGTCGAAGCTTATGAACACCATATATTTT.

This clonotype was recorded a few times. V and J are TRBV12-3 or TRBV12-4 and TRBJ2-1; 8 nucleotides match TRBD2. The CDR3 totals 16 residues. Unmatched junction bases numbered 14, after V lost 6 bases and J lost 7 bases. For the CDR3, the DNA is TGTGCCAGCAGCCGCTGGACGGGGGGGCCTGGGAATGAGCAGTTCTTC. It yields the protein CASSRWTGGPGNEQFF.

There are many counts of this clonotype. The chain uses TRBV4-2 and TRBJ1-3; TRBD1 might be the D (6 bases). V lost 0 bases and J 1 base, leaving 13 bases between the germline ends. Germline loops: CDR1 LGHNA, CDR2 YNFKEQ. The length of the CDR3 is 17 residues. In nucleotides, the CDR3 is TGTGCCAGCAGCCAAGATCCGGCGGGGGCTTCTGGAAACACCATATATTTT. The encoded protein is CASSQDPAGASGNTIYF.

At least ten counts were recorded for this clonotype. In nucleotides, the CDR3 is TGTGCCAGCAGCAGACAGGGCACAGATACGCAGTATTTT. Translation: CASSRQGTDTQYF. V and J are TRBV27 and TRBJ2-3; tentative D call: TRBD1 (6 bases). Trimming took off 6 bases at V and 1 base at J, with 8 bases between the two ends. CDR3 length equals 13 residues. CDR1 is MNHEY, CDR2 SMNVEV, per germline (reference sequence).

This clonotype appeared many times. The chain links TRBV4-1 to TRBJ1-4; D is undetermined. Germline CDR1 and CDR2: MGHRA and YSYEKL. Trimming took 6 bases from V and 3 from J, leaving 11 bases between them. The CDR3 contains 14 residues. For the CDR3, the DNA is TGCGCCAGCAGGGAGTCGGCAGCTAATGAAAAACTGTTTTTT. Amino acid sequence: CASRESAANEKLFF.

The table lists this clonotype with many counts. The V call is TRBV6-5, the J call TRBJ2-1; 8 bases are a match to TRBD2. Trimming at V came to 2 bases and at J to 4 bases, leaving 7 bases not matched to a gene. Per the germline V gene, CDR1 is MNHEY and CDR2 is SVGAGI. The CDR3 spans 16 residues. For the CDR3, the DNA is TGTGCCAGCAGTTACAAATTCAGCGGGAGTTACAATGAGCAGTTCTTC. This codes for CASSYKFSGSYNEQFF.

This clonotype was recorded a few times. This chain links TRBV27 with TRBJ2-3; D is unclear. V shed 5 bases and J shed 8 bases, with 14 bases lying between them. Germline loops: CDR1 MNHEY, CDR2 SMNVEV (reference sequence). This CDR3 spans 13 amino acids. The CDR3, as DNA: TGTGCCAGCAGTACCAACCGCGGTGGTACGCAGTATTTT. Translating it yields CASSTNRGGTQYF.

Many counts were recorded for this clonotype. The V gene is TRBV2, the J gene TRBJ2-2; D unclear. The CDR3 runs 14 residues. Germline-derived CDR1 and CDR2 are SNHLY and FYNNEI. The V end lost 2 bases, the J end lost 2 bases, and 6 bases lay between the germline ends. This CDR3 is CASSEFPNTGELFF. CDR3 coding DNA: TGTGCCAGCAGTGAATTCCCCAACACCGGGGAGCTGTTTTTT. The full variable domain, its missing parts supplied by reference TRBV2 and TRBJ2-2, is EPEVTQTPSHQVTQMGQEVILRCVPISNHLYFYWYRQILGQKVEFLVSFYNNEISEKSEIFDDQFSVERPDGSNFTLKIRSTKLEDSAMYFCASSEFPNTGELFFGEGSRLTVL.

This clonotype was counted ten times or more. The V call is TRBV6-6, the J call TRBJ2-7; D is uncertain. CDR3 length: 13 residues. Trimming cost V 8 bases and J 7 bases, with 18 bases left between them. Germline lookup yields CDR1 MNHNY and CDR2 SVGAGI (reference sequence). CDR3 in DNA: TGTGCCAGCTTCCCCCGAAAGCATGGGGAGCAGTACTTC. Its translation: CASFPRKHGEQYF.

This clonotype showed up many times. This chain joins TRBV3-1 and TRBJ1-1; a weak D match, TRBD1 (5 bases). Germline CDR1 and CDR2: LGHDT and YNNKEL (reference sequence). V lost 3 bases, J lost 12 bases, and 11 bases lay in between. The CDR3 length is 11 residues. The CDR3 DNA follows: TGTGCCAGCAGCCAGACCAGGGTAACTTTCTTT. Its translation is CASSQTRVTFF.